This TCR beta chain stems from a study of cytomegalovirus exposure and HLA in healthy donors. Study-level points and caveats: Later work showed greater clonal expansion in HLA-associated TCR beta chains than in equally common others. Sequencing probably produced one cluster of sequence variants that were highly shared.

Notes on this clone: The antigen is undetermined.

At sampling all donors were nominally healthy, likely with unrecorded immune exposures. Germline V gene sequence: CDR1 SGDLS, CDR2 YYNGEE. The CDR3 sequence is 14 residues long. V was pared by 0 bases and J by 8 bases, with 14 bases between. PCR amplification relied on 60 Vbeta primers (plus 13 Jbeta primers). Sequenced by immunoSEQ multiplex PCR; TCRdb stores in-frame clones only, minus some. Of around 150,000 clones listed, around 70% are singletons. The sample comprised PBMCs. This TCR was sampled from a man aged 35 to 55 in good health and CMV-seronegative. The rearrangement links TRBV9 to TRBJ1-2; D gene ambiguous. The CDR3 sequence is CASSVVGRAGGYTF. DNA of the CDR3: TGTGCCAGCAGCGTAGTGGGGAGAGCCGGCGGCTACACCTTC.